Following are 27 T cell receptor beta chains from one sample sequenced in a study of blood T cell repertoires in COVID-19. Clones were sequenced by immunoSEQ multiplex PCR, and TCRdb holds only the in-frame ones, with some missing. Found here are under 250,000 clones, just over 85% of them singletons; the top ten hold approximately 10%. Sample: peripheral blood. The receptor source for this set is a man over 45 with COVID-19, enrolled during active disease.

This chain joins TRBV4-1 and TRBJ2-7, with 7 bases matching TRBD2. Germline V gene data show CDR1 as MGHRA and CDR2 as YSYEKL. The CDR3 extends over 16 amino acids. Germline trimming cut 1 base from V and 0 bases from J; bases unmatched to any gene: 6. The CDR3 sequence: CASSQGPSGNSYEQYF. For the CDR3, the DNA is TGCGCCAGCAGCCAAGGGCCCAGCGGGAACTCCTACGAGCAGTACTTC.

The chain carries TRBV4-1 and TRBJ1-1; D not certain. Between the trimmed V and J ends, which lost 1 base and 1 base, there was a span of 10 bases. Germline CDR1 is MGHRA and CDR2 is YSYEKL. The CDR3 is 15 amino acids. The CDR3 region has the DNA TGCGCCAGCAGCCAAGCGGAGGCAGCGAACACTGAAGCTTTCTTT. Translating gives CASSQAEAANTEAFF.

This chain links TRBV5-6 with TRBJ2-7; D may be TRBD2 (7 bases). CDR3 size: 14 residues. Germline loops: CDR1 SGHDT, CDR2 YYEEEE. V was cut by 2 bases and J by 1 base, with 10 bases left in between. The CDR3 bases are TGTGCCAGCAGCTTTCGGGGGGCTTCCTACGAGCAGTACTTC. This sequence encodes CASSFRGASYEQYF. The entire variable domain, with the rest obtained from reference TRBV5-6 and TRBJ2-7, is as follows: DAGVTQSPTHLIKTRGQQVTLRCSPKSGHDTVSWYQQALGQGPQFIFQYYEEEERQRGNFPDRFSGHQFPNYSSELNVNALLLGDSALYLCASSFRGASYEQYFGPGTRLTVT.

The V call is TRBV5-6, the J call TRBJ2-7; D is unclear. Germline V lookup: CDR1 SGHDT, CDR2 YYEEEE. Between the trimmed V and J ends, which lost 4 bases and 2 bases, there was a span of 10 bases. The CDR3 covers 13 residues. CDR3 residues: CASSPRGPYEQYF. Here the CDR3 DNA reads TGTGCCAGCAGCCCCCGTGGGCCCTACGAGCAGTACTTC.

The V gene is TRBV19, the J gene TRBJ2-1; 14 nucleotides match TRBD2. V trimming: 7 bases; J trimming: 7 bases; junction bases outside the gene matches: 9. The germline CDR1 and CDR2 sequences are LNHDA and SQIVND (reference sequence). CDR3 size: 16 residues. CDR3 protein: CASNPRTSGRTNEQFF. CDR3 DNA: TGTGCCAGTAATCCAAGGACTAGCGGGAGGACGAATGAGCAGTTCTTC.

The chain links TRBV7-9 to TRBJ2-2; D may be TRBD1 (5 bases). The V gene lost 1 base and the J gene lost 5 bases, with 11 bases spanning the gap. The CDR3 spans 15 residues. Germline CDR1 reads SEHNR; CDR2 reads FQNEAQ (reference sequence). This CDR3 reads CASSLGLQGTGELFF. In DNA, the CDR3 is TGTGCCAGCAGCTTAGGACTCCAGGGTACCGGGGAGCTGTTTTTT.

Details on this clone: Other DNA sequences within the sample encode an identical CDR3. This chain links TRBV18 with TRBJ2-1; 7 nucleotides match TRBD2. Germline CDR1 KGHSH, CDR2 LQKENI. The CDR3 covers 14 residues. Trimming at V came to 1 base and at J to 8 bases, leaving 5 bases not matched to a gene. For the CDR3, the DNA is TGTGCCAGCTCACCACGGGCGGGAGTAGATGAGCAGTTCTTC. It is translated as CASSPRAGVDEQFF.

The rearrangement joins TRBV10-2 to TRBJ1-5; possibly TRBD1 for D (6 bases). Per germline, CDR1 WSHSY and CDR2 SAAADI. V lost 9 bases and J lost 2, with 14 bases in between. This CDR3 is 14 amino acids long. The CDR3 nucleotides read TGCGCCAGTGGGGCGGGGGCAGGCAATCAGCCCCAGCATTTT. Translation: CASGAGAGNQPQHF.

The V gene is TRBV7-9, the J gene TRBJ1-2, with a weak D call TRBD1 (6 bases). This CDR3 has 14 residues. From germline, CDR1 is SEHNR and CDR2 FQNEAQ (reference sequence). V was cut by 5 bases and J by 10 bases, with 20 bases left in between. CDR3 in amino acids: CASSRTEAGASYTF. CDR3 in DNA: TGTGCCAGCAGCCGGACGGAGGCAGGGGCATCCTACACCTTC.

With regard to this clone: The same CDR3 is also encoded by other DNA sequences in this sample. The chain has TRBV7-3 and TRBJ1-1; possible D gene TRBD1, 6 bases. The V and J ends lost 2 bases and 4 bases respectively, with 11 bases between them. Per germline, CDR1 SGHTA and CDR2 FQGTGA. The CDR3 is 14 residues long. The CDR3 protein is CASSLGGAGTEAFF. As DNA, the CDR3 is TGTGCCAGCAGCTTAGGGGGGGCAGGCACTGAAGCTTTCTTT.

The chain uses TRBV5-1 and TRBJ1-5, with D possibly matching TRBD1 (6 bases). The CDR3 has 16 amino acids. Trimming stripped 4 bases from V and 2 bases from J, with 16 bases between. CDR1 is SGHRS and CDR2 is YFSETQ in the germline V gene. CDR3 loop: CASSLQGRDGNQPQHF. CDR3 DNA: TGCGCCAGCAGCCTCCAGGGGAGGGACGGCAATCAGCCCCAGCATTTT.

The chain links TRBV4-1 to TRBJ2-2; TRBD2 might be the D (5 bases). Germline loops: CDR1 MGHRA, CDR2 YSYEKL. Trimming removed 1 base at V and 0 bases at J, with 9 bases between. The CDR3 spans 16 residues. The CDR3 sequence: CASSQASGTNTGELFF. The CDR3, as DNA: TGCGCCAGCAGCCAAGCATCCGGGACGAACACCGGGGAGCTGTTTTTT.

This chain joins TRBV30 and TRBJ1-2; no definite D call. V was cut by 0 bases and J by 6 bases, with 17 bases left in between. The germline V gene encodes CDR1 GTSNPN and CDR2 SVGIG (reference sequence). This CDR3 has 15 amino acids. In nucleotides, the CDR3 is TGTGCCTGGAGTGTATTGCAGAGGAATTACGATGGCTACACCTTC. Its translation is CAWSVLQRNYDGYTF.

This clone was detected once. This chain connects TRBV7-9 to TRBJ1-5; TRBD1 is a possible D gene (6 bases). From germline, CDR1 is SEHNR and CDR2 FQNEAQ (reference sequence). With 1 base removed from V and 0 bases from J, the gap between germline ends came to 7 bases. CDR3 length: 15 residues. In nucleotides, the CDR3 is TGTGCCAGCAGCTTAGGGGACACTAGCAATCAGCCCCAGCATTTT. It yields the protein CASSLGDTSNQPQHF.

The rearrangement uses TRBV13 and TRBJ2-7; a weak D match, TRBD1 (6 bases). V was cut by 5 bases and J by 3 bases, with 11 bases left in between. The CDR3 contains 13 residues. Germline CDR1 PRHDT, CDR2 FYEKMQ (reference sequence). This CDR3 reads CASSPSDSYEQYF. As DNA, the CDR3 is TGTGCCAGCAGCCCATCGGACAGCTACGAGCAGTACTTC.

The chain employs TRBV5-6 and TRBJ2-1; 7 nucleotides match TRBD2. CDR1 is SGHDT and CDR2 is YYEEEE in the germline V gene. The junction had 12 bases not matched to a gene; V was cut back by 6 bases and J by 3 bases. This CDR3 contains 16 residues. Here the CDR3 DNA reads TGTGCCAGCATCAATGGAGGAGGCGGGAGCTACAATGAGCAGTTCTTC. It specifies CASINGGGGSYNEQFF. Combining the CDR3 with reference TRBV5-6 and TRBJ2-1 gives the whole variable domain DAGVTQSPTHLIKTRGQQVTLRCSPKSGHDTVSWYQQALGQGPQFIFQYYEEEERQRGNFPDRFSGHQFPNYSSELNVNALLLGDSALYLCASINGGGGSYNEQFFGPGTRLTVL.

A few counts support this clone. The V gene is TRBV5-4, the J gene TRBJ1-2, with D possibly matching TRBD1 (5 bases). The V gene's germline CDR1 is SGHNT and CDR2 YYREEE (reference sequence). CDR3 length: 12 amino acids. The V end lost 4 bases, the J end lost 4 bases, and 8 bases lay between the germline ends. The CDR3 coding sequence is TGTGCCAGCAGCCTAGACAGCTATGGCTACACCTTC. Amino acids: CASSLDSYGYTF.

This clone has just a few counts. This chain connects TRBV27 to TRBJ2-3, with TRBD1 identical over 7 bases. The CDR3 is made up of 12 amino acids. CDR1 is MNHEY, CDR2 SMNVEV, per germline (reference sequence). The ends lost 3 bases at V and 15 bases at J; junction bases unmatched: 9. CDR3 bases: TGTGCCAGCAGTTTGGCCGGGACAGCCTCATATTTT. Its protein is CASSLAGTASYF.

The chain links TRBV4-2 to TRBJ1-2; tentative D call: TRBD1 (5 bases). V dropped 0 bases and J dropped 2 bases, with 13 bases sitting between them. The CDR3 is 16 amino acids. CDR1 is LGHNA and CDR2 is YNFKEQ in the germline V gene. CDR3 residues: CASSQDGGDRNYGYTF. The CDR3 coding sequence is TGTGCCAGCAGCCAAGATGGTGGAGACAGAAACTATGGCTACACCTTC.

The gene calls are TRBV18 and TRBJ1-1; a possible D gene is TRBD1 (5 bases). Germline values: CDR1 KGHSH, CDR2 LQKENI. V was cut by 4 bases and J by 0 bases, with 21 bases left in between. CDR3 length: 18 residues. CDR3 sequence (DNA): TGTGCCAGCTCACTACTGGAAAATGGGGGAGGGATGAACACTGAAGCTTTCTTT. Encoded protein: CASSLLENGGGMNTEAFF.

This sequence joins TRBV6-1 and TRBJ1-4; 9 bases map to TRBD1. Germline V gene sequence: CDR1 MNHNS, CDR2 SASEGT. This CDR3 has 15 residues. After removal of 3 bases from V and 4 bases from J, the junction contained 3 bases not matched to a gene. Written as DNA, the CDR3 is TGTGCCAGCAGTGACGAGACAGGGGGTAATGAAAAACTGTTTTTT. Protein product: CASSDETGGNEKLFF.

V and J are TRBV27 and TRBJ2-7; TRBD2 might be the D (5 bases). Trimming stripped 4 bases from V and 3 bases from J, with 16 bases between. This CDR3 spans 15 amino acids. Germline loops: CDR1 MNHEY, CDR2 SMNVEV (reference sequence). The CDR3 DNA reads TGTGCCAGCAGTTCGGACTTACACGGGGTCTACGAGCAGTACTTC. This translates into CASSSDLHGVYEQYF.

This sequence joins TRBV10-1 and TRBJ2-4; perhaps TRBD1 as D (6 bases). V was shortened by 4 bases and J by 4 bases, with 8 bases between the two germline ends. The CDR3 covers 13 residues. Germline CDR1 WNHNN, CDR2 SYGVQD (reference sequence). CDR3 DNA: TGCGCCAGCAGTGCAGGGGATAAAAACATTCAGTACTTC. Its protein product is CASSAGDKNIQYF.

In its sample, this clone ranks as medium-sized. This CDR3 is also generated by other DNA sequences in the sample. The rearrangement joins TRBV27 to TRBJ2-7; 7 positions match TRBD1. Germline values: CDR1 MNHEY, CDR2 SMNVEV (reference sequence). Trimming at V came to 0 bases and at J to 4 bases, leaving 3 bases not matched to a gene. The length of the CDR3 is 14 residues. In DNA form, the CDR3 reads TGTGCCAGCAGTTTATCGGGACAGAGTTACGAGCAGTACTTC. Its translation is CASSLSGQSYEQYF.

The chain links TRBV10-3 to TRBJ2-5; TRBD1 agrees at 7 bases. The CDR3 is made up of 16 amino acids. Germline V gene lookup returns CDR1 ENHRY and CDR2 SYGVKD. V shed 6 bases, J shed 4 bases, and the junction held 14 bases outside the gene matches. This chain's CDR3 is CAISETGPRGPETQYF. For the CDR3, the DNA is TGTGCCATCAGCGAGACAGGGCCCCGCGGTCCAGAGACCCAGTACTTC.

The chain links TRBV19 to TRBJ2-7, with unresolved D. CDR3 length equals 14 residues. Trimming took 5 bases from V and 0 from J, leaving 11 bases between them. Germline V gene sequence: CDR1 LNHDA, CDR2 SQIVND (reference sequence). CDR3 coding DNA: TGTGCCAGTAGTCTAACTCGGAGCTCCTACGAGCAGTACTTC. This sequence encodes CASSLTRSSYEQYF.

V usage is TRBV5-4 and J usage is TRBJ2-7; 7 bases agree with TRBD2. Germline V gene lookup returns CDR1 SGHNT and CDR2 YYREEE (reference sequence). Trimming cost V 4 bases and J 3 bases; bases outside gene matches: 13. This CDR3 is 16 amino acids long. As DNA, the CDR3 is TGTGCCAGCAGCCCGGGGCGGGGGTTAGCGAACTACGAGCAGTACTTC. Protein: CASSPGRGLANYEQYF. The variable domain in full, completed from reference TRBV5-4 and TRBJ2-7, reads ETGVTQSPTHLIKTRGQQVTLRCSSQSGHNTVSWYQQALGQGPQFIFQYYREEENGRGNFPPRFSGLQFPNYSSELNVNALELDDSALYLCASSPGRGLANYEQYFGPGTRLTVT.